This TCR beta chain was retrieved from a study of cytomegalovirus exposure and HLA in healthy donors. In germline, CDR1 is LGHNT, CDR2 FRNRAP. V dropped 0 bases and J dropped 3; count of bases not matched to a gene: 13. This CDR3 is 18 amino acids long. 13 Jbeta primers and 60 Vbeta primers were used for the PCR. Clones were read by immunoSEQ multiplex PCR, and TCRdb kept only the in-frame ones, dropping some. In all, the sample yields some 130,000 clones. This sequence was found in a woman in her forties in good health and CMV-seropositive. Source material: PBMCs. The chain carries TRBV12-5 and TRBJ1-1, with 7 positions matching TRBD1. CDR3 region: CASGLVSRTGLRDTEAFF. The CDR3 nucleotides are TGTGCTAGTGGTTTGGTTTCTCGGACAGGACTCAGGGACACTGAAGCTTTCTTT.